This TCR beta chain was identified during a study of early T cells in non-severe SARS-CoV-2 infection. Trimming cost V 5 bases and J 4 bases; bases outside gene matches: 8. This CDR3 comprises 16 residues. Germline-derived CDR1 and CDR2 are SEHNR and FQNEAQ (reference sequence). This clonotype was seen ten or more times. Its antigen is still unknown. Points from the study as a whole: Anti-spike CD8 responses were favored by VDJdb matching, which missed private and CD4 specificities.

Individual cDNA molecules each received unique molecular identifiers attached to them. MiXCR was run by TCRdb on the 5' RACE reads, yielding one entry per CDR3 protein. The data hold roughly 26,000 distinct CDR3 sequences, with approximately 4% observed a single time. V usage is TRBV7-9 and J usage is TRBJ2-7; TRBD2 aligns across 13 bases. The specimen was whole blood. This TCR was recovered from an adult who was a healthcare worker with PCR-confirmed SARS-CoV-2 infection or an uninfected control (not recorded which). CDR3 amino acids: CASSPPGTSGNYEQYF. The CDR3 DNA follows: TGTGCCAGCAGCCCACCCGGGACTAGCGGGAATTACGAGCAGTACTTC.